These 9 T cell receptor beta chains share one sample of origin, sequenced in a study of blood T cell repertoires in COVID-19 (dated by TCRdb to 2018 to 2021). Libraries were made using the immunoSEQ multiplex PCR assay. TCRdb retrieved this table from immuneACCESS and kept in-frame rearrangements only. Not all clones are present; in checked studies, unresolved V genes account for under half, and no reason is known for the remainder. Recorded for this sample are some 13,000 clones; approximately 86% of them occurred a single time. The ten most abundant clones make up roughly 47% of the sample. Sequencing used peripheral blood. These receptor sequences come from an elderly man with acute or convalescent COVID-19.

The chain is built from TRBV30 and TRBJ1-2; D uncertain. From germline, CDR1 is GTSNPN and CDR2 SVGIG (reference sequence). Trimming removed 4 bases at V and 4 bases at J, with 13 bases between. There are 13 residues in the CDR3. DNA of the CDR3: TGTGCCTGGAATTCAGGACTCATCTATGGCTACACCTTC. Translation: CAWNSGLIYGYTF.

This clone was observed a single time. V and J are TRBV12-3 or TRBV12-4 and TRBJ1-2, with no clear D. V was clipped by 6 bases and J by 7 bases, with 15 bases between them. The CDR3 has 13 amino acids. The CDR3, as DNA: TGTGCCAGCAGCATCGACGGGGTGTCTGGCTACACCTTC. Translating it yields CASSIDGVSGYTF.

This sequence joins TRBV3-1 (or the pseudogene TRBV3-2) and TRBJ2-5; 15 nucleotides line up with TRBD2. The V gene end was trimmed by 4 bases and the J gene end by 2 bases; junction bases not matched to a gene: 5. There are 17 residues in the CDR3. The V gene's germline CDR1 is LGHDT and CDR2 YNNKEL (reference sequence). In DNA form, the CDR3 reads TGTGCCAGCAGCCGAGGACTAGCGGGGGGGACTCAAGAGACCCAGTACTTC. This codes for CASSRGLAGGTQETQYF.

This sequence joins TRBV7-9 and TRBJ1-5; 8 bases are shared with TRBD1. CDR1 and CDR2 (germline): SEHNR, FQNEAQ (reference sequence). This CDR3 spans 16 amino acids. The V and J ends lost 1 base and 3 bases, in that order; junction bases with no gene match: 5. The CDR3 here is CASSLGTGRNNQPQHF. The DNA for the CDR3 is TGTGCCAGCAGCTTAGGGACAGGGAGGAACAATCAGCCCCAGCATTTT. Based on the CDR3 plus reference TRBV7-9 and TRBJ1-5, the full variable domain is DTGVSQNPRHKITKRGQNVTFRCDPISEHNRLYWYRQTLGQGPEFLTYFQNEAQLEKSRLLSDRFSAERPKGSFSTLEIQRTEQGDSAMYLCASSLGTGRNNQPQHFGDGTRLSIL.

V gene TRBV6-2 or TRBV6-3 combines with J gene TRBJ2-2, with D maybe TRBD2 (5 bases). Trimming stripped 0 bases from V and 8 bases from J, with 13 bases between. The CDR3 runs to 15 residues. Germline V gene data show CDR1 as MNHEY and CDR2 as SVGEGT. The CDR3, as DNA: TGTGCCAGCAGTTACTCCCTTACGAGGAGGGGGGAGCTGTTTTTT. Translated: CASSYSLTRRGELFF.

This sequence joins TRBV28 and TRBJ1-6, with D perhaps matching TRBD1 (5 bases). Germline V lookup: CDR1 MDHEN, CDR2 SYDVKM. The V gene lost 4 bases and the J gene lost 3 bases, with 10 bases spanning the gap. The CDR3 has 15 amino acids. The DNA of the CDR3 is TGTGCCAGCAGTTCCACGACAGTCTATAATTCACCCCTCCACTTT. Protein product: CASSSTTVYNSPLHF.

The chain is built from TRBV5-1 and TRBJ2-3; 7 nucleotides align to TRBD1. J gave up 11 bases and V 5 bases, and 8 bases lay outside the gene matches. CDR3 length: 12 amino acids. CDR1 is SGHRS and CDR2 is YFSETQ in the germline V gene. CDR3 bases: TGCGCCAGCAGGCGAACAGGGGTCGGGCAGTATTTT. Translated, it gives CASRRTGVGQYF.

This clone was detected once. The chain joins TRBV5-5 to TRBJ2-1, with D uncertain. Germline CDR1 reads SGHKS; CDR2 reads YYEKEE (reference sequence). The ends were cut back, 2 bases at V and 9 bases at J, with 18 bases in the middle. CDR3 length: 15 amino acids. CDR3: CASSFTLSGLSEQFF. CDR3 coding DNA: TGTGCCAGCAGCTTCACGTTGTCTGGTTTGAGTGAGCAGTTCTTC.

This chain uses TRBV19 with TRBJ2-1; TRBD2 is a possible D gene (5 bases). With 0 bases removed from V and 5 bases from J, the gap between germline ends came to 11 bases. There are 15 residues in the CDR3. CDR1 is LNHDA and CDR2 is SQIVND in the germline V gene (reference sequence). CDR3 coding DNA: TGTGCCAGTAGTATAGATCACAGAGGGAACAATGAGCAGTTCTTC. Protein: CASSIDHRGNNEQFF.